The 31 T cell receptor beta chains below all came from one sample that was sequenced in a study of patients and donors after allogeneic stem cell transplantation. One entry per CDR3 protein results from TCRdb running MiXCR on the RT-PCR reads. This sample yields some 40,000 distinct CDR3 sequences, of which about 30% are seen a single time; roughly 70% belongs to the top ten. Sequencing was performed on blood, either unsorted or a sorted T cell fraction (not recorded which). Receptors were obtained from a human donor who was either an allogeneic HSCT recipient or a stem cell or donor lymphocyte infusion donor (not recorded which). It is not recorded whose cells these are; they may come from a transplant donor.

This clonotype was seen more than once but under ten times. The CDR3 reads CSARDSGRTYNEQFF. In nucleotides, the CDR3 is TGCAGTGCTAGAGATAGCGGGAGGACCTACAATGAGCAGTTCTTC. The chain carries TRBV20-1 and TRBJ2-1, with 10 bases lining up with TRBD2. The junction had 1 base not matched to a gene; V was cut back by 0 bases and J by 2 bases. CDR1 and CDR2 from the germline V gene are DFQATT and SNEGSKA (reference sequence). This CDR3 spans 15 amino acids.

This clonotype has a count of ten or more. The chain employs TRBV4-3 and TRBJ1-6; D not certain. Trimming stripped 3 bases from V and 5 bases from J, with 5 bases between. Germline CDR1 and CDR2: LGHNA and YSLEER. There are 13 residues in the CDR3. The CDR3 region has the DNA TGCGCCAGCAGCCAGCAGGATAATTCACCCCTCCACTTT. This translates into CASSQQDNSPLHF.

The sample holds many counts of this clonotype. V is TRBV20-1 and J is TRBJ1-4; D remains ambiguous. This CDR3 is built from 13 residues. V lost 7 bases and J 3 bases, leaving 12 bases between the germline ends. The germline gives CDR1 DFQATT, CDR2 SNEGSKA (reference sequence). DNA for the CDR3: TGCAGTGAAGGAAGGCGTTCTAATGAAAAACTGTTTTTT. Translated, it gives CSEGRRSNEKLFF.

This clonotype was counted a few times. This chain links TRBV4-3 with TRBJ1-4; 9 bases agree with TRBD1. CDR1 LGHNA and CDR2 YSLEER come from the germline V gene. The CDR3 runs to 15 residues. The J segment lost 8 bases and the V segment lost 4 bases, leaving 8 bases of the junction unmatched. CDR3 sequence: CASSLLGTGKEKLFF. The CDR3 nucleotides are TGCGCCAGCAGCCTCCTCGGGACAGGGAAGGAAAAACTGTTTTTT.

The rearrangement uses TRBV28 and TRBJ2-1, with TRBD2 matching 11 bases. CDR3 size: 15 residues. Germline V gene sequence: CDR1 MDHEN, CDR2 SYDVKM. J gave up 5 bases and V 3 bases, and 3 bases lay outside the gene matches. DNA of the CDR3: TGTGCCAGCAGTTTCGTGGGACTAGCGGACAATGAGCAGTTCTTC. As protein: CASSFVGLADNEQFF.

This clonotype was recorded only once. The V and J genes are TRBV6-5 and TRBJ2-2; D unresolved. This CDR3 is 12 amino acids long. The V and J ends lost 1 base and 5 bases respectively, with 2 bases between them. Germline V CDR1 and CDR2: MNHEY, SVGAGI. CDR3 DNA sequence: TGTGCCAGCAGTTACTGGACCGGGGAGCTGTTTTTT. Translating it yields CASSYWTGELFF.

The rearrangement joins TRBV7-9 to TRBJ2-5; TRBD2 is a possible D gene (5 bases). Trimming left V 6 bases short and J 1 base short, with 18 bases between. The CDR3 runs 16 residues. CDR1 SEHNR and CDR2 FQNEAQ come from the germline V gene (reference sequence). DNA for the CDR3: TGTGCCAGCAGTTTACCTGACTATTCTATCCAAGAGACCCAGTACTTC. This sequence encodes CASSLPDYSIQETQYF.

There are a few counts of this clonotype. The genes are TRBV4-3 and TRBJ2-5; 7 nucleotides align to TRBD2. Germline loops: CDR1 LGHNA, CDR2 YSLEER. V trimming: 0 bases; J trimming: 5 bases; junction bases outside the gene matches: 12. CDR3 size: 17 residues. CDR3 region: CASSQEISAGAWETQYF. In DNA, the CDR3 is TGCGCCAGCAGCCAAGAGATCTCCGCGGGAGCATGGGAGACCCAGTACTTC.

This chain joins TRBV29-1 and TRBJ2-3; no definite D call. The V end lost 0 bases, the J end lost 2 bases, and 18 bases lay between the germline ends. CDR1 and CDR2 from the germline V gene are SQVTM and ANQGSEA. The CDR3 is 17 residues long. Here the CDR3 reads CSVEEVWSRPSTDTQYF. The CDR3 nucleotides are TGCAGCGTTGAAGAGGTCTGGAGCCGACCCTCCACAGATACGCAGTATTTT.

The chain employs TRBV20-1 and TRBJ1-2, with D maybe TRBD1 (6 bases). The germline CDR1 and CDR2 sequences are DFQATT and SNEGSKA (reference sequence). The CDR3 sequence is 14 residues long. V lost 1 base, J lost 7 bases, and 16 bases lay in between. The CDR3 coding sequence is TGCAGTGCTAGAGGAGAGGAAGAGGGGGGTGGCTACACCTTC. Its protein is CSARGEEEGGGYTF.

V and J are TRBV5-6 and TRBJ1-1, with unresolved D. The CDR3 is 13 amino acids. Germline V gene lookup returns CDR1 SGHDT and CDR2 YYEEEE. V was cut by 4 bases and J by 0 bases, with 7 bases left in between. The CDR3 coding sequence is TGTGCCAGCAGCCGGCCTTTGAACACTGAAGCTTTCTTT. Translated, it gives CASSRPLNTEAFF.

The gene calls are TRBV25-1 and TRBJ1-1, with a tentative D call TRBD1 (5 bases). This CDR3 contains 14 residues. Germline assignment: CDR1 MGHDK and CDR2 SYGVNS. The V end lost 6 bases, the J end lost 1 base, and 12 bases lay between the germline ends. The CDR3 protein is CASSRDGGNTEAFF. The DNA for the CDR3 is TGTGCCAGCAGCCGGGACGGTGGGAACACTGAAGCTTTCTTT. Looking up the rest from reference TRBV25-1 and TRBJ1-1 gives the full variable domain: EADIYQTPRYLVIGTGKKITLECSQTMGHDKMYWYQQDPGMELHLIHYSYGVNSTEKGDLSSESTVSRIRTEHFPLTLESARPSHTSQYLCASSRDGGNTEAFFGQGTRLTVV.

This clonotype was observed a few times. CDR3 nucleotide sequence: TGTGCCATCAGTGAGGGACTAGCGGGAGGAATAGCCGAGCAGTACTTC. This gives the protein CAISEGLAGGIAEQYF. The chain is built from TRBV10-3 and TRBJ2-7, with 14 bases lining up with TRBD2. Trimming took 2 bases from V and 6 from J; bases not matched to a gene: 6. The germline CDR1 and CDR2 sequences are ENHRY and SYGVKD. The CDR3 spans 16 residues.

The chain combines TRBV12-3 or TRBV12-4 with TRBJ2-1; 7 bases fit TRBD2. This CDR3 is built from 14 residues. Trimming removed 7 bases from V and 10 bases from J; junction bases left unmatched: 13. CDR3 bases: TGTGCCAGCATCCCGACCGGGGCTAGCGGAGAGCAGTTCTTC. The encoded protein is CASIPTGASGEQFF.

This chain connects TRBV4-3 to TRBJ1-4; maybe TRBD1 (6 bases). The CDR3 extends over 15 amino acids. The V gene's germline CDR1 is LGHNA and CDR2 YSLEER. The ends were cut back, 1 base at V and 8 bases at J, with 14 bases in the middle. This chain's CDR3 is CASSQGGGIKEKLFF. In DNA form, the CDR3 reads TGCGCCAGCAGCCAAGGGGGGGGCATCAAAGAAAAACTGTTTTTT.

The genes are TRBV28 and TRBJ1-4; 7 positions match TRBD1. The ends lost 5 bases at V and 9 bases at J; junction bases unmatched: 6. The CDR3 covers 13 residues. From germline, CDR1 is MDHEN and CDR2 SYDVKM. The CDR3 nucleotides are TGTGCCAGCAGTGGGGACAGCCGTCAAAAACTGTTTTTT. Its protein is CASSGDSRQKLFF.

This clonotype was seen only a few times. This chain uses TRBV7-3 with TRBJ2-1; the D is unclear. Between the trimmed V and J ends, which lost 0 bases and 8 bases, there was a span of 8 bases. CDR1 is SGHTA, CDR2 FQGTGA, per germline. This CDR3 is built from 13 residues. This CDR3 is CASSLTGFHEQFF. The CDR3 DNA reads TGTGCCAGCAGCTTAACCGGTTTCCATGAGCAGTTCTTC.

This CDR3 reads CSAGQFGYEQYF. DNA for the CDR3: TGCAGTGCAGGACAGTTTGGCTACGAGCAGTACTTC. The chain recombines TRBV20-1 with TRBJ2-7, with a weak D call TRBD1 (6 bases). This CDR3 is built from 12 residues. CDR1 and CDR2 from the germline V gene are DFQATT and SNEGSKA (reference sequence). V lost 6 bases to trimming and J lost 3 bases, with 12 bases between them.

This clonotype was seen a handful of times. The chain links TRBV28 to TRBJ1-5, with 10 bases fitting TRBD1. CDR1 and CDR2 (germline): MDHEN, SYDVKM. V was pared by 6 bases and J by 5 bases, with 10 bases of the junction left unmatched. The CDR3 has 16 amino acids. The CDR3 DNA is TGTGCCAGCAGCCAGTCGACAGGGGGCGCCGATCAGCCCCAGCATTTT. Its protein is CASSQSTGGADQPQHF.

The genes are TRBV12-3 or TRBV12-4 and TRBJ1-1; 11 nucleotides align to TRBD1. This CDR3 is built from 15 residues. The V gene end was trimmed by 5 bases and the J gene end by 3 bases; junction bases not matched to a gene: 5. The CDR3 reads CASSGKGQGDTEAFF. The CDR3 DNA is TGTGCCAGCAGTGGGAAGGGACAGGGGGACACTGAAGCTTTCTTT.

The genes are TRBV5-1 and TRBJ2-7, with TRBD1 matching over 7 bases. The germline gives CDR1 SGHRS, CDR2 YFSETQ. V lost 3 bases to trimming and J lost 1 base; unmatched junction nucleotides: 7. The CDR3 length is 15 residues. The CDR3 DNA reads TGCGCCAGCAGCTCCCGGGACAGAACTTCCTACGAGCAGTACTTC. It is translated as CASSSRDRTSYEQYF.

The J gene is TRBJ2-7, the V gene TRBV28, with 10 bases fitting TRBD1. Trimming at V came to 7 bases and at J to 2 bases, leaving 11 bases not matched to a gene. The length of the CDR3 is 16 residues. Germline V gene sequence: CDR1 MDHEN, CDR2 SYDVKM. CDR3 nucleotides: TGTGCCAGCACTCGCGCCCCGGGACAGGGGACCTACGAGCAGTACTTC. It yields the protein CASTRAPGQGTYEQYF.

DNA of the CDR3: TGTGCCAGCAGTACACTCATCACTACCGAGCAGTACTTC. It specifies CASSTLITTEQYF. The rearrangement joins TRBV6-5 to TRBJ2-7; unclear D gene. The CDR3 spans 13 residues. V was clipped by 5 bases and J by 6 bases, with 14 bases between them. CDR1 is MNHEY, CDR2 SVGAGI, per germline.

The chain is built from TRBV20-1 and TRBJ2-4; D is perhaps TRBD2 (5 bases). V lost 2 bases and J 0 bases, leaving 8 bases between the germline ends. Germline values: CDR1 DFQATT, CDR2 SNEGSKA (reference sequence). The CDR3 runs 14 residues. CDR3 sequence reads: CSARPGLAKNIQYF. CDR3 nucleotide sequence: TGCAGTGCTAGACCAGGACTAGCCAAAAACATTCAGTACTTC.

This clonotype was observed many times. The chain has TRBV5-5 and TRBJ1-3; TRBD1 agrees at 7 bases. The CDR3 has 16 residues. CDR1 and CDR2 from the germline V gene are SGHKS and YYEKEE (reference sequence). J was trimmed by 1 base and V by 1 base; bases with no gene match: 5. The CDR3 loop reads CASSLSGTVSGNTIYF. CDR3 DNA: TGTGCCAGCAGCTTGAGTGGGACAGTATCTGGAAACACCATATATTTT.

The V gene is TRBV28, the J gene TRBJ2-1; 10 bases align to TRBD2. Per the germline V gene, CDR1 is MDHEN and CDR2 is SYDVKM. CDR3 length: 16 amino acids. V shed 5 bases and J 2 bases; nucleotides not matched to a gene: 6. CDR3 sequence: CASSKTGLATYNEQFF. The CDR3 nucleotides are TGTGCCAGCAGTAAGACGGGACTAGCGACCTACAATGAGCAGTTCTTC.

The rearrangement uses TRBV12-3 or TRBV12-4 and TRBJ2-1; 9 bases are shared with TRBD2. V lost 6 bases to trimming and J lost 8 bases; unmatched junction nucleotides: 5. The CDR3 has 13 residues. CDR3 sequence reads: CASREREAHEQFF. The CDR3 bases are TGTGCCAGCAGAGAGCGGGAGGCTCATGAGCAGTTCTTC.

The rearrangement joins TRBV29-1 to TRBJ2-2; D gene uncertain. This CDR3 is built from 15 residues. Germline CDR1 is SQVTM and CDR2 is ANQGSEA. V lost 1 base and J lost 6, with 15 bases in between. The CDR3 loop is CSVEGGEFDAGELFF. In nucleotides, the CDR3 is TGCAGCGTTGAAGGTGGCGAGTTCGACGCCGGGGAGCTGTTTTTT.

The chain links TRBV12-3 or TRBV12-4 to TRBJ2-4; D is perhaps TRBD2 (6 bases). V lost 3 bases and J 0 bases, leaving 9 bases between the germline ends. The CDR3 has 15 residues. CDR3 amino acids: CASSLEGAAKNIQYF. The CDR3 DNA reads TGTGCCAGCAGTTTGGAGGGAGCAGCCAAAAACATTCAGTACTTC.

Only a few counts were recorded for this clonotype. The CDR3 DNA is TGCGCCAGCAGCCAAGGACACGACTACAATGAGCAGTTCTTC. Its translation is CASSQGHDYNEQFF. The chain combines TRBV4-3 with TRBJ2-1; the D is unclear. The germline gives CDR1 LGHNA, CDR2 YSLEER. This CDR3 region has 14 residues. Trimming took off 1 base at V and 3 bases at J, with 7 bases between the two ends.

This chain uses TRBV4-3 with TRBJ2-7; D is unclear. Trimming cost V 0 bases and J 0 bases, with 9 bases left between them. The CDR3 is 15 amino acids. The germline V gene has CDR1 LGHNA and CDR2 YSLEER. The CDR3 reads CASSQDFESSYEQYF. Written as DNA, the CDR3 is TGCGCCAGCAGCCAAGATTTCGAGAGCTCCTACGAGCAGTACTTC.